This entry concerns a single TCR beta chain. Some clones are missing from TCRdb's copy, which holds only in-frame ones; the method was immunoSEQ multiplex PCR. In the table there are about 300,000 clones, approximately 86% of which are singletons. The sample belongs to a study of blood T cell repertoires in COVID-19. In the study overall: Material from acute and convalescent COVID-19 was sourced from the United States, Italy and Spain. PBMCs, B-cell-depleted T cells, or T cells provided the cDNA or gDNA that made up the material.

Trimming shortened V by 3 bases and J by 3 bases, and 11 bases separated the two germline ends. The CDR3 length is 14 residues. Germline CDR1 SGHDT, CDR2 YYEEEE. V and J are TRBV5-6 and TRBJ2-3; D not certain. The receptor was derived from a man aged 65-85 years with acute or convalescent COVID-19. What was sequenced was peripheral blood. DNA for the CDR3: TGTGCCAGCAGCTCGAGAGGTCAGACAGATACGCAGTATTTT. Its translation is CASSSRGQTDTQYF.